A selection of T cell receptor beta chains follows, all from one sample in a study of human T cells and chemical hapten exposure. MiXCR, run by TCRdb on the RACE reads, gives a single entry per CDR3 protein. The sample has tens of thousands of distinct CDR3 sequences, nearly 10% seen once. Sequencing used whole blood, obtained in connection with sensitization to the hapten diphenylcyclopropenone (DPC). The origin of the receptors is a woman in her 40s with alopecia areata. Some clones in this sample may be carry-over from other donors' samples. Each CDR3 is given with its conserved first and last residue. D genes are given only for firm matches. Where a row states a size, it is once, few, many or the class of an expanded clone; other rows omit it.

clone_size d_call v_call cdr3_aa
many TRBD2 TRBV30 CAWSRRGSQLNEQYF
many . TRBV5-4 CASSPATRKPNTEAFF
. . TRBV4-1 CASSQARAETQYF
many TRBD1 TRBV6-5 CASSYLGQRPYEQYF
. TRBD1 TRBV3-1 CASSTGTGLYEQYF
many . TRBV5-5 CASSLDSAPTYEQYF
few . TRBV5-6 CASETSPDTQYF
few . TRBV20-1 CSASPTTGHYGYTF
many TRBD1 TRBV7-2 CASSPGTGNNEQFF
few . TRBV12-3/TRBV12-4 CASSPFLGNQPQHF
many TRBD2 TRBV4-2 CASSPGGGATTGELFF
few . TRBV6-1 CASRVFTGNTIYF
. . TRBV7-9 CASSLAEGISYEQYF
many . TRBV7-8 CASSSSVGTQYF
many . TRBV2 CASSEFRGEYQPQHF
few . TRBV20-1 CSAREGMAYNEQFF
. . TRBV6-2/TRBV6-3 CASSYSITGVDSTDTQYF
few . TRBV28 CASSQQAPNEKLFF
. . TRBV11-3 CASSPRGDNTQYF
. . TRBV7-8 CASSLAGGVSYEQYF
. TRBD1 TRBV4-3 CASSQDGTGGLNEQFF
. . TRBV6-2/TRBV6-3 CASRWAGANVLTF
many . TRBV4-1 CASSQLQLGAETQYF
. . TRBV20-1 CSAPGLGEKLFF